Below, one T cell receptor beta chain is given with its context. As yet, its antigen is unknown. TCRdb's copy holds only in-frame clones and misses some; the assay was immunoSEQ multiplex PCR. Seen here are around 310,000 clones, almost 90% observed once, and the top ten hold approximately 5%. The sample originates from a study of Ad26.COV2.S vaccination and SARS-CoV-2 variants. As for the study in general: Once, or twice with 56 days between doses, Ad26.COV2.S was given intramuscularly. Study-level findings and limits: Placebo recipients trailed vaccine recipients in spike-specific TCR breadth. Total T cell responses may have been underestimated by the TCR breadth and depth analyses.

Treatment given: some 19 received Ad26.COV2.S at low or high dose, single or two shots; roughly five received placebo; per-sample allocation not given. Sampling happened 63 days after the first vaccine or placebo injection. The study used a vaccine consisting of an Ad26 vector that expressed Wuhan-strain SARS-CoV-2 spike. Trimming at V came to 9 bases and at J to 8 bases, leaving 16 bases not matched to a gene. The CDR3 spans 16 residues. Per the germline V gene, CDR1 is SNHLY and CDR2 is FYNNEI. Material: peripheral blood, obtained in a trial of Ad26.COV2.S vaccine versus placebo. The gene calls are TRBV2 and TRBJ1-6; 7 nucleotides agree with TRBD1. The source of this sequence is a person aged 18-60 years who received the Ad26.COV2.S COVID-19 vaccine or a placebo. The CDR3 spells CASFPPTGTVDSPLHF. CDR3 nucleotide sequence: TGTGCCAGTTTTCCCCCAACCGGGACAGTGGATTCACCCCTCCACTTT.